Sequencing of this T cell receptor (beta chain) was carried out in a study of blood T cell repertoires in COVID-19. Study overall: Some COVID-19 samples were acute and others convalescent; all came from the United States, Italy and Spain. Sources were T cells, B-cell-depleted T cells, or PBMCs; the material itself was cDNA or gDNA.

CDR3 length equals 14 residues. CDR1 is SGHTA, CDR2 FQGNSA, per germline. Trimming cost V 0 bases and J 2 bases, with 5 bases left between them. In the source study's methods: By means of reference gene primer amplification, nucleated cell counts were estimated. The method was immunoSEQ multiplex PCR; TCRdb's version includes in-frame clones alone and lacks a portion of them. V, J and clone size are those of that table, while D and trimming were read from the DNA. Counted here are about 93,000 clones, roughly 90% occurring once; the ten biggest clones make up about 1.6%. Only a few counts were recorded for this clone.

The chain uses TRBV7-2 and TRBJ1-5, with unresolved D. The clonotype originates from a human donor with active COVID-19. The donor label of this sample is uncertain. Source material: peripheral blood. CDR3 sequence reads: CASSLAGGNQPQHF. The CDR3 DNA reads as TGTGCCAGCAGCTTAGCTGGAGGCAATCAGCCCCAGCATTTT.